This T cell receptor beta chain emerged from a study of identical twins. TCRdb called the 5' RACE reads again in MiXCR, with one record for every CDR3 protein. The table shows about 720,000 distinct CDR3 sequences, with approximately 18% occurring only once. V lost 3 bases, J lost 7 bases, and 12 bases lay in between. This CDR3 spans 13 amino acids. This clonotype was seen a single time. Its antigen is as yet unknown. Study observations and caveats: When twins shared out-of-frame alpha sequences, those sequences had excess low generation probability. In cord blood, abundant beta clonotypes had fewer insertions; memory showed no trend.

These sequences were also reported in another study, on T cells expressing NK-cell markers. That paper states: Certain NKG2C+ T cell clones were expanded, and their HCMV specificity remained unclear.

Sample: PBMCs. The clonotype comes from a woman aged 18-29 years in good health. V is TRBV12-3 or TRBV12-4 and J is TRBJ1-1; D remains ambiguous. The CDR3: CASSFPNAHEAFF. For the CDR3, the DNA is TGTGCCAGCAGTTTCCCTAATGCCCATGAAGCTTTCTTT.